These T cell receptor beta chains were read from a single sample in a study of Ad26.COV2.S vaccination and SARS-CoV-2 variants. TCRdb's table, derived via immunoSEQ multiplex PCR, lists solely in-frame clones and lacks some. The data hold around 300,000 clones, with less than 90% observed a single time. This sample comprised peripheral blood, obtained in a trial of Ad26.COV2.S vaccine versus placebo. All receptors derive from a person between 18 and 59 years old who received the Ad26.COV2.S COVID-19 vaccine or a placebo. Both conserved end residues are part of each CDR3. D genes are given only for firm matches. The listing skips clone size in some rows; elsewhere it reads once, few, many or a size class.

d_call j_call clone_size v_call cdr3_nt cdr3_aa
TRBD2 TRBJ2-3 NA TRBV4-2 TGTGCCAGCAGCCAAGAATCGCGGGAGTCCTCCACAGATACGCAGTATTTT CASSQESRESSTDTQYF
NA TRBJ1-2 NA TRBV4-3 TGCGCCAGCAGCCAAGCGGGCAGTCCTAACTATGGCTACACCTTC CASSQAGSPNYGYTF
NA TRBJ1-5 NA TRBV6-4 TGTGCCAGCAGTCCCCGGGACGCAAAAGATGGTCAGCCCCAGCATTTT CASSPRDAKDGQPQHF
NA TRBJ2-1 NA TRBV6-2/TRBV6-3 TGTGCCAGCAGTTACCGAAGGAAGAGTTATGAGCAGTTCTTC CASSYRRKSYEQFF
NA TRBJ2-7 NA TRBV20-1 TGCAGTGCTAGTGGGTCTCCGAATGAGCCCTACGAGCAGTACTTC CSASGSPNEPYEQYF
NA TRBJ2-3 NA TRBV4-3 TGCGCCAGCAGCCAAGATCCCGGACGTGATACGCAGTATTTT CASSQDPGRDTQYF
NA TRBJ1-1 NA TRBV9 TGTGCCAGCAGCGTAGAGGGGGGGCGCGGCACTGAAGCTTTCTTT CASSVEGGRGTEAFF
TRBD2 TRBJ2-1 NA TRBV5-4 TGTGCCAGCAGCTTGGGACTAGCGGGAGGGAGTAGTGGACGGGAGCAGTTCTTC CASSLGLAGGSSGREQFF
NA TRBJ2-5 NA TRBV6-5 TGTGCCAGCAGTCGGGACGAACGAGAGACCCAGTACTTC CASSRDERETQYF
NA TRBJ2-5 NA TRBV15 TGTGCCACCAGCCGGATGACGCTACAAGAGACCCAGTACTTC CATSRMTLQETQYF
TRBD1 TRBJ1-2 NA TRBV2 TGTGCCAGCAGTACGGGACAGAACTATGGCTACACCTTC CASSTGQNYGYTF
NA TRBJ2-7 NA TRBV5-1 TGCGCCAGCAGCTTGGGGTACGGGAGCTCCTACGAGCAGTACTTC CASSLGYGSSYEQYF
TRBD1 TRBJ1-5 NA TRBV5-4 TGTGCCAGCAGCTTACAGGGGCGCAATCAGCCCCAGCATTTT CASSLQGRNQPQHF
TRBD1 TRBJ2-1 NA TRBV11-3 TGTGCCAGCAGCTTGGGACAGTACAATGAGCAGTTCTTC CASSLGQYNEQFF
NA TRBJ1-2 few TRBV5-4 TGTGCCAGCAGCGACTTACTTCGAAGCTATGGCTACACCTTC CASSDLLRSYGYTF
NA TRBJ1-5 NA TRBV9 TGTGCCAGCAGCGTAGGACAGGAAGATCAGCCCCAGCATTTT CASSVGQEDQPQHF
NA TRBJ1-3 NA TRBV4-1 TGCGCCAGCAGCCAAGTCCCGGGGGTATCTGGAAACACCATATATTTT CASSQVPGVSGNTIYF
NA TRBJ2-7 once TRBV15 TGTGCCACCAGCAGAGCAATGGTCACATCTTACGAGCAGTACTTC CATSRAMVTSYEQYF
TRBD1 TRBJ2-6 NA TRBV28 TGTGCCAGCAGTTTGGACAGGGATTACTCTGGGGCCAACGTCCTGACTTTC CASSLDRDYSGANVLTF
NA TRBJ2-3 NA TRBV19 TGTGCCAGTAGTATACATCCGGGGTTAGATACGCAGTATTTT CASSIHPGLDTQYF
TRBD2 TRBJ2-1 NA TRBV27 TGTGCCAGCAGTGCCGGGACTAGCGGGGGGTACAATGAGCAGTTCTTC CASSAGTSGGYNEQFF
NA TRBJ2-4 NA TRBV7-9 TGTGCCAGCAGCTCAGCACTAGCCAAAAACATTCAGTACTTC CASSSALAKNIQYF
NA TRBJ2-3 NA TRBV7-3 TGTGCCAGCAGCTCCACCGGGGATACGCAGTATTTT CASSSTGDTQYF
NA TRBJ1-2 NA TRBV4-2 TGTGCCAGCAGCCAAGCCCTAGGACGGAACTATGGCTACACCTTC CASSQALGRNYGYTF
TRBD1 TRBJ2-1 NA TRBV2 TGTGCCAGCAGCCGGACAGGGACCTACAATGAGCAGTTCTTC CASSRTGTYNEQFF
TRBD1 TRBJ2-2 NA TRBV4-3 TGCGCCAGCAGCCGAAGGACAGGGACCGGGGAGCTGTTTTTT CASSRRTGTGELFF
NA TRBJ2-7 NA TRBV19 TGTGCCACTGCGGGGTTAAGGGGCCACGAGCAGTACTTC CATAGLRGHEQYF
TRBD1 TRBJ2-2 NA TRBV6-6 TGTGCCAGCAAAACGACAGGGACCGGGGAGCTGTTTTTT CASKTTGTGELFF
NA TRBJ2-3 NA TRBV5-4 TGTGCCAGCAAAACAGGCCTTATAAGCACAGATACGCAGTATTTT CASKTGLISTDTQYF
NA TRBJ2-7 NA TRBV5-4 TGTGCCAGCAGCTTGGCGGGGACCATACCCGAGCAGTACTTC CASSLAGTIPEQYF
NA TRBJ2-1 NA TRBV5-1 TGCGCCAGCAGCCCTACTAGTTACGGCGGGTACAATGAGCAGTTCTTC CASSPTSYGGYNEQFF
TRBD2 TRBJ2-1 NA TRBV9 TGTGCCAGCAGCGCCGGGACTAGCGGGGTGGTTTCGGTGGATGAGCAGTTCTTC CASSAGTSGVVSVDEQFF
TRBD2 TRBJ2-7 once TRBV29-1 TGCAGCGTTGAGACCAGGGAGGGCTCCTACGAGCAGTACTTC CSVETREGSYEQYF
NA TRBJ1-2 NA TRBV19 TGTGCCAGTAGCCCCCAGCATTCCGGGCAGAACTATGGCTACACCTTC CASSPQHSGQNYGYTF
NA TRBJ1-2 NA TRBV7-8 TGTGCCAGCAGTTTAACGCGGTTGCAGAGCCGAAACTATGGCTACACCTTC CASSLTRLQSRNYGYTF
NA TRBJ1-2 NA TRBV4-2 TGTGCCAGCAGCCAAGAATCTGTTTGGAGCTACACCTTC CASSQESVWSYTF
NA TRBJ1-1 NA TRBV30 TGTGCCTGGAGTAGACAGGCAACGTTGGCTTTCTTT CAWSRQATLAFF
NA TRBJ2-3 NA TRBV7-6 TGTGCCAGCAGCTACCAAGGGGGGTCAGACGATACGCAGTATTTT CASSYQGGSDDTQYF